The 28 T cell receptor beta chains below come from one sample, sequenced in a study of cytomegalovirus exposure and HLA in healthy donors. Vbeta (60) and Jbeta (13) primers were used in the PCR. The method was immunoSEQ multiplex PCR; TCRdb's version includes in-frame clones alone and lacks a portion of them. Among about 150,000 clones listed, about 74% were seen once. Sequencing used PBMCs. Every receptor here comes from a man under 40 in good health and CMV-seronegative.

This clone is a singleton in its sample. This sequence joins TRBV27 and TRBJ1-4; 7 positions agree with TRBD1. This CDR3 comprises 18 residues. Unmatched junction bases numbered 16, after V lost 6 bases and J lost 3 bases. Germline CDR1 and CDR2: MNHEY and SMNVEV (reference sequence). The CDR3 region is CASRDLWGDRAANEKLFF. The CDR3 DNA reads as TGTGCCAGCAGGGACCTTTGGGGAGACAGGGCGGCTAATGAAAAACTGTTTTTT.

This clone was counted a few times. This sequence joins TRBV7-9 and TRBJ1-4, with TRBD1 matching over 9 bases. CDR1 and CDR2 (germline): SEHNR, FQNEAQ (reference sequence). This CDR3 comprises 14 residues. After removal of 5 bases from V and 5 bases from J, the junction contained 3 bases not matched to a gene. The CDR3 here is CASSTGTGNEKLFF. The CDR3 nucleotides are TGTGCCAGCAGCACCGGGACAGGGAATGAAAAACTGTTTTTT.

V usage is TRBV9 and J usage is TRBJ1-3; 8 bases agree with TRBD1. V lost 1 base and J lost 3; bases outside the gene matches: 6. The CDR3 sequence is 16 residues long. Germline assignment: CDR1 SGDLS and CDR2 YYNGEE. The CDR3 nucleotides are TGTGCCAGCAGCGTATCAGGGGGCTTAGGTGGAAACACCATATATTTT. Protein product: CASSVSGGLGGNTIYF.

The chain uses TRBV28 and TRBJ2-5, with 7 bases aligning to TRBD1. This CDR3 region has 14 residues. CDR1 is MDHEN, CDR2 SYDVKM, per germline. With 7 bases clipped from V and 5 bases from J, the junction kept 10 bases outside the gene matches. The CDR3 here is CASNPDRRGETQYF. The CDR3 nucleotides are TGTGCCAGCAACCCGGACAGGAGAGGGGAGACCCAGTACTTC. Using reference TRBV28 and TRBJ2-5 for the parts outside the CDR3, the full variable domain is DVKVTQSSRYLVKRTGEKVFLECVQDMDHENMFWYRQDPGLGLRLIYFSYDVKMKEKGDIPEGYSVSREKKERFSLILESASTNQTSMYLCASNPDRRGETQYFGPGTRLLVL.

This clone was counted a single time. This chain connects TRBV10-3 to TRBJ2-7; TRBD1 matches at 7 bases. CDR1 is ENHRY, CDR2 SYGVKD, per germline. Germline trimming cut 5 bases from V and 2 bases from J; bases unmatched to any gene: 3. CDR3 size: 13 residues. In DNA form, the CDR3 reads TGTGCCATCAGTAGGGACAGACCCTACGAGCAGTACTTC. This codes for CAISRDRPYEQYF.

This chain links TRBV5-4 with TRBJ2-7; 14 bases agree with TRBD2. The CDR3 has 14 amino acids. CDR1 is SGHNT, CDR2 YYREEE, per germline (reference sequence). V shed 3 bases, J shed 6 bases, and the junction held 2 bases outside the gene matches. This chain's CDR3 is CASSSGLAGGEQYF. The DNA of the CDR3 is TGTGCCAGCAGCTCAGGACTAGCGGGGGGCGAGCAGTACTTC.

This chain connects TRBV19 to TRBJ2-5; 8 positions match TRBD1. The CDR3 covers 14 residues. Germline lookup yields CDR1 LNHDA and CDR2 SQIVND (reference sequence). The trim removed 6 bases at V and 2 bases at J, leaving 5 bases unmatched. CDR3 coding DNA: TGTGCCAGTAGCGCGGACAGGGTACAAGAGACCCAGTACTTC. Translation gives CASSADRVQETQYF. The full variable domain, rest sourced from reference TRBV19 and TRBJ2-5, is DGGITQSPKYLFRKEGQNVTLSCEQNLNHDAMYWYRQDPGQGLRLIYYSQIVNDFQKGDIAEGYSVSREKKESFPLTVTSAQKNPTAFYLCASSADRVQETQYFGPGTRLLVL.

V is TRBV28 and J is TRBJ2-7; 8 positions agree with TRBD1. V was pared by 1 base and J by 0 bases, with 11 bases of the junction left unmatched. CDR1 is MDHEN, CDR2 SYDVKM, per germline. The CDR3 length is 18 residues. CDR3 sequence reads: CASSLSPTGAFSSYEQYF. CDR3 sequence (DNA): TGTGCCAGCAGTTTATCCCCGACAGGGGCCTTTAGCTCCTACGAGCAGTACTTC.

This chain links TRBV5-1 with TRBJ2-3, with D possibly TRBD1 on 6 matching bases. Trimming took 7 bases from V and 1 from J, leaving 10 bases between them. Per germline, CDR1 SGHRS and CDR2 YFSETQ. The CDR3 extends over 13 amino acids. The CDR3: CASAPGGTDTQYF. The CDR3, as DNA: TGCGCCAGCGCCCCAGGGGGCACAGATACGCAGTATTTT.

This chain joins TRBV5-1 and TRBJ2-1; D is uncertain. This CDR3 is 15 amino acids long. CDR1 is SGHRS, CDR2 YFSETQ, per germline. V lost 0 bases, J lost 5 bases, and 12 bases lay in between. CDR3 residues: CASSLGLLGDNEQFF. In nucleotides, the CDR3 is TGCGCCAGCAGCTTGGGACTCCTAGGAGACAATGAGCAGTTCTTC.

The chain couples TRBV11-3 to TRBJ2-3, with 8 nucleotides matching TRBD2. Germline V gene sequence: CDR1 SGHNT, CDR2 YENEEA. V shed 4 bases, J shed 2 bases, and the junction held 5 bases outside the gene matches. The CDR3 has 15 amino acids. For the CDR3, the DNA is TGTGCCAGCAGCTCCGGACTAGCCTCCACAGATACGCAGTATTTT. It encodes CASSSGLASTDTQYF.

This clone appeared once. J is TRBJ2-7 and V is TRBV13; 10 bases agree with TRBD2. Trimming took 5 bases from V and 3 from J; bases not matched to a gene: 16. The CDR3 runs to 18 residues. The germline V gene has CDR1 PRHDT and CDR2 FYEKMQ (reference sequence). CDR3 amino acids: CASSPLLAGEANFYEQYF. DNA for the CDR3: TGTGCCAGCAGCCCCCTTCTAGCGGGAGAGGCTAACTTCTACGAGCAGTACTTC.

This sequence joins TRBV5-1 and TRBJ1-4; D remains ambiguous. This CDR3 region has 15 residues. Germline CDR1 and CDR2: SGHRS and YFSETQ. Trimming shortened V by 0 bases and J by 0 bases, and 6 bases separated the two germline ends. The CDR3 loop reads CASSLDSATNEKLFF. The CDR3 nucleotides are TGCGCCAGCAGCTTGGACAGTGCAACTAATGAAAAACTGTTTTTT.

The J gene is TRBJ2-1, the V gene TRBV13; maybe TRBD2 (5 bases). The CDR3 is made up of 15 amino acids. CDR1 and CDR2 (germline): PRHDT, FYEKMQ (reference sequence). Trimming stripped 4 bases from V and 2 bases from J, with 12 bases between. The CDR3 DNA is TGTGCCAGCAGCTCTGACGGGGAGCCCTACAATGAGCAGTTCTTC. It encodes CASSSDGEPYNEQFF.

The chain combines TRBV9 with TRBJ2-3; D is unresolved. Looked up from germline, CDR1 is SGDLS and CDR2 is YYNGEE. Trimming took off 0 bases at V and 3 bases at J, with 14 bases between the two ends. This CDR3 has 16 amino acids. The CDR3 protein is CASSVDDSHTTDTQYF. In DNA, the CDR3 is TGTGCCAGCAGCGTAGACGACTCCCACACGACAGATACGCAGTATTTT.

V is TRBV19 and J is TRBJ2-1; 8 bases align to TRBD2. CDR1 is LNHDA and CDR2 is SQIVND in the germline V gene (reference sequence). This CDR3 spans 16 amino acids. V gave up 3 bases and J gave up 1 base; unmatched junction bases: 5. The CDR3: CASSIQAGDSYNEQFF. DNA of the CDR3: TGTGCCAGTAGTATTCAAGCGGGAGATTCCTACAATGAGCAGTTCTTC.

Here the CDR3 reads CASSQVEGRAGSYEQYF. CDR3 DNA sequence: TGTGCCAGCAGCCAAGTAGAAGGGCGCGCGGGTAGCTACGAGCAGTACTTC. V and J are TRBV14 and TRBJ2-7; a possible D gene is TRBD2 (5 bases). Trimming took 1 base from V and 3 from J, leaving 19 bases between them. Germline lookup yields CDR1 SGHDN and CDR2 FVKESK. The length of the CDR3 is 17 residues.

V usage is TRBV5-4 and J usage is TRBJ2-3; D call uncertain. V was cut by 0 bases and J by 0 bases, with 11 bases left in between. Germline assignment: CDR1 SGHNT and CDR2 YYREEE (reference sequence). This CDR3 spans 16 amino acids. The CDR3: CASSLDSRSSTDTQYF. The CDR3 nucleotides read TGTGCCAGCAGCTTGGATTCTAGATCTAGCACAGATACGCAGTATTTT.

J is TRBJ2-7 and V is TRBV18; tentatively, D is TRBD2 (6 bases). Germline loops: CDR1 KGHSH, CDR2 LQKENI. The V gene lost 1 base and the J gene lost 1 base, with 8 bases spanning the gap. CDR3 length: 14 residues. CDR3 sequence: CASSPRGTSYEQYF. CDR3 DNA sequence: TGTGCCAGCTCACCACGAGGGACTTCCTACGAGCAGTACTTC.

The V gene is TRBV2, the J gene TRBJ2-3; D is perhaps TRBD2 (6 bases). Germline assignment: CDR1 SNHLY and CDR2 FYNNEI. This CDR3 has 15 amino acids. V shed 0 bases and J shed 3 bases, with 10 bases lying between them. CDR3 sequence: CASSEASGVTDTQYF. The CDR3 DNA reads TGTGCCAGCAGTGAAGCCTCGGGAGTGACAGATACGCAGTATTTT.

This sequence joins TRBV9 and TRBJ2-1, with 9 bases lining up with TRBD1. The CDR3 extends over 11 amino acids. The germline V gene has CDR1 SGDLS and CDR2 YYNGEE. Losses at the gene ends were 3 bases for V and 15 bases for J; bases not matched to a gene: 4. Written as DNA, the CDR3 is TGTGCCAGCAGCGCCGGGACAGGGAGGTTCTTC. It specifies CASSAGTGRFF.

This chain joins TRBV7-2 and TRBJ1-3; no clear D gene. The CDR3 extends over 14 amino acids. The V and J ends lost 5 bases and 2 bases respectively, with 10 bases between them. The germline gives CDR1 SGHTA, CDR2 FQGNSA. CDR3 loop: CASSNRGAGNTIYF. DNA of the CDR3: TGTGCCAGCAGCAACCGGGGAGCTGGAAACACCATATATTTT.

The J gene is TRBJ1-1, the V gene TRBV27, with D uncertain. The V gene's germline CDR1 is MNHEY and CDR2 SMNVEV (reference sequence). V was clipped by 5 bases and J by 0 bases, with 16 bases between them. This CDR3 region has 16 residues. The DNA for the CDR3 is TGTGCCAGCAGTCGGGAACCCTTAACCCTGAACACTGAAGCTTTCTTT. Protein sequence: CASSREPLTLNTEAFF.

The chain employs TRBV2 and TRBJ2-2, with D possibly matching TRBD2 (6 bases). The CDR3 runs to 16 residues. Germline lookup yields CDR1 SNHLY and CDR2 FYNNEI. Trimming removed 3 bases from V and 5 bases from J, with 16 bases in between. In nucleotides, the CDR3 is TGTGCCAGCAGTGAGGAGGGATCAGCAACTACCGGGGAGCTGTTTTTT. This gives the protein CASSEEGSATTGELFF. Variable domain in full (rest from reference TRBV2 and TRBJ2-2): EPEVTQTPSHQVTQMGQEVILRCVPISNHLYFYWYRQILGQKVEFLVSFYNNEISEKSEIFDDQFSVERPDGSNFTLKIRSTKLEDSAMYFCASSEEGSATTGELFFGEGSRLTVL.

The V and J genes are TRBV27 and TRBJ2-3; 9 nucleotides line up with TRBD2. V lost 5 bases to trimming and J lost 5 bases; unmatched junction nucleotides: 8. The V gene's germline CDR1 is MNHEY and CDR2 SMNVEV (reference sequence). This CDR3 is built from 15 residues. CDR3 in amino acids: CASSMWREGQDTQYF. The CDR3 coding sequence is TGTGCCAGCAGTATGTGGCGGGAGGGCCAAGATACGCAGTATTTT.

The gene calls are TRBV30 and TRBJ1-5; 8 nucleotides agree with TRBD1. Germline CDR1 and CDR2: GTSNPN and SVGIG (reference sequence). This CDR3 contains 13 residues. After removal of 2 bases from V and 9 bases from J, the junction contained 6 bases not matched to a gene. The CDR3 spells CAWSSQGARPQHF. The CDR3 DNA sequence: TGTGCCTGGAGTTCTCAGGGGGCCCGGCCCCAGCATTTT. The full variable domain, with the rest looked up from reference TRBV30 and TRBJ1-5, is SQTIHQWPATLVQPVGSPLSLECTVEGTSNPNLYWYRQAAGRGLQLLFYSVGIGQISSEVPQNLSASRPQDRQFILSSKKLLLSDSGFYLCAWSSQGARPQHFGDGTRLSIL.

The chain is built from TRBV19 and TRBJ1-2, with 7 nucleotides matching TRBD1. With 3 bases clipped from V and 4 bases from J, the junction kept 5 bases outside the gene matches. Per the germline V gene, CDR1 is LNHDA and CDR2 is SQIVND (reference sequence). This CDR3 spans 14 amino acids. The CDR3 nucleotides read TGTGCCAGTAGTATCCAGGGGGGATTCTATGGCTACACCTTC. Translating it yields CASSIQGGFYGYTF.

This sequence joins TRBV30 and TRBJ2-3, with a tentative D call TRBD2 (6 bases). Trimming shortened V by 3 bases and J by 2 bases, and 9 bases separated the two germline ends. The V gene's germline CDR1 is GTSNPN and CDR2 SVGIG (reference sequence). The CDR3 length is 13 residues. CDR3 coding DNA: TGTGCCTGGAGGGAGGGAAACACAGATACGCAGTATTTT. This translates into CAWREGNTDTQYF.